This T cell receptor beta chain was recorded in a study of cytomegalovirus exposure and HLA in healthy donors. This clone was seen only once. The antigen is unknown. The study, taken as a whole, reports: In a later analysis, V- and J-gene trimming of beta chains associated with a DCLRE1C missense variant, replicated independently. Most subjects' HLA-A and HLA-B alleles were reportedly predicted from TCR beta sequences. Later, TCR association rates were found to vary by HLA locus, highest for DRB1 and lowest for HLA-C. No immune exposure information besides CMV serostatus was available.

This CDR3 spans 15 amino acids. The V gene's germline CDR1 is LGHNA and CDR2 YSLEER. The trim removed 2 bases at V and 2 bases at J, leaving 3 bases unmatched. Researchers ran the PCR with 60 Vbeta and 13 Jbeta primers. Repertoires were generated with immunoSEQ multiplex PCR, while TCRdb's copy carries only in-frame clones and drops some. The repertoire consists of more than 85,000 clones, with over 60% occurring once and the leading ten covering under 1.5%. This sequence was found in a woman in her twenties or thirties in good health and CMV-seronegative. V is TRBV4-3 and J is TRBJ2-7, with TRBD1 matching over 10 bases. The sample taken for sequencing was PBMCs. This CDR3 reads CASSQRTGGAYEQYF. The CDR3 nucleotides read TGCGCCAGCAGCCAACGGACAGGGGGGGCCTACGAGCAGTACTTC.